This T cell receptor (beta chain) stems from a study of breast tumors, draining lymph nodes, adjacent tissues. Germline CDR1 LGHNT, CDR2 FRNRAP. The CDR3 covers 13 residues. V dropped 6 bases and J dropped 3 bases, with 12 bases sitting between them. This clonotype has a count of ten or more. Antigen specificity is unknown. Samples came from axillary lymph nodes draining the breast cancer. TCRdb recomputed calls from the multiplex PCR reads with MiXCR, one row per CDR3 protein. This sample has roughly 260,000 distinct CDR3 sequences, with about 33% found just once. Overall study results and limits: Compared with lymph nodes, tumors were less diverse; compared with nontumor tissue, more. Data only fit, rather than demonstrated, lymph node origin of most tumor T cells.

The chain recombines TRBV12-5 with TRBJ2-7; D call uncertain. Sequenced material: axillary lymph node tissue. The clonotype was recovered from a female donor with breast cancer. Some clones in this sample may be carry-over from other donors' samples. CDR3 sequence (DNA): TGTGCTAGTGGCCCTTCGCGGTACTACGAGCAGTACTTC. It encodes CASGPSRYYEQYF.